These 20 T cell receptor beta chains share one sample of origin, sequenced in a study of shared clonotypes between healthy human individuals. The method was immunoSEQ multiplex PCR; TCRdb's version includes in-frame clones alone and lacks a portion of them. Here the sample spans about 2.2 million clones, approximately 92% being singletons. CD45RO-negative CD8 cells positively selected for CCR7 made up the naive population, which excluded terminally differentiated effector memory CD45RA+ cells. The material sequenced was naive CD8+ T cells from PBMCs. The receptors were gathered from a man between 18 and 35 years old in good health. Some clones in this sample may be carry-over from other donors' samples.

This chain connects TRBV5-6 to TRBJ1-2; a weak D match, TRBD1 (6 bases). Germline-derived CDR1 and CDR2 are SGHDT and YYEEEE. Trimming pared 5 bases from V and 2 bases from J, leaving 10 bases between. This CDR3 spans 13 amino acids. The chain's CDR3 is CASRYTGNYGYTF. CDR3 bases: TGTGCCAGCAGATACACAGGGAACTATGGCTACACCTTC.

This sequence joins TRBV9 and TRBJ2-1; 9 nucleotides agree with TRBD2. This CDR3 comprises 15 residues. With V trimmed by 3 bases and J by 7 bases, 8 bases remained unmatched. Germline lookup yields CDR1 SGDLS and CDR2 YYNGEE. The CDR3 DNA reads as TGTGCCAGCAGCGGAGGTAGCGGGAGAGGGAATGAGCAGTTCTTC. It specifies CASSGGSGRGNEQFF.

The CDR3 DNA follows: TGTGCCAGTAGAATGGTGGACAGCCGTCGGGGATATGGCTACACCTTC. This codes for CASRMVDSRRGYGYTF. The V and J genes are TRBV19 and TRBJ1-2, with a possible D match to TRBD1 (6 bases). Trimming took off 6 bases at V and 5 bases at J, with 22 bases between the two ends. The germline CDR1 and CDR2 sequences are LNHDA and SQIVND (reference sequence). The CDR3 totals 16 residues.

V and J are TRBV9 and TRBJ1-2; D is perhaps TRBD1 (6 bases). CDR3 length equals 15 residues. V dropped 3 bases and J dropped 1 base, with 13 bases sitting between them. Germline-derived CDR1 and CDR2 are SGDLS and YYNGEE. CDR3 DNA: TGTGCCAGCAGCGCAGTAGGGGGACTTAACTATGGCTACACCTTC. The encoded protein is CASSAVGGLNYGYTF.

This chain connects TRBV5-1 to TRBJ2-1; 8 bases match TRBD2. CDR3 size: 15 residues. The V gene's germline CDR1 is SGHRS and CDR2 YFSETQ. V was pared by 2 bases and J by 9 bases, with 10 bases of the junction left unmatched. CDR3 amino acids: CASSFPGLVGAEQFF. In DNA, the CDR3 is TGCGCCAGCAGCTTCCCGGGACTAGTAGGAGCTGAGCAGTTCTTC.

About this clone itself: Other nucleotide sequences in the sample specify the same CDR3. This chain connects TRBV13 to TRBJ2-3, with D perhaps matching TRBD2 (5 bases). Germline loops: CDR1 PRHDT, CDR2 FYEKMQ (reference sequence). Trimming removed 6 bases from V and 0 bases from J, with 7 bases in between. The CDR3 is 13 residues long. Written as DNA, the CDR3 is TGTGCCAGCAGTCGGGAAAGCACAGATACGCAGTATTTT. It codes for CASSRESTDTQYF.

CDR3 protein: CASSYHAASGRDTGELFF. The CDR3 DNA reads TGTGCCAGCAGTTATCACGCCGCTAGCGGGAGAGACACCGGGGAGCTGTTTTTT. The chain couples TRBV7-8 to TRBJ2-2; 10 nucleotides line up with TRBD2. V dropped 6 bases and J dropped 3; count of bases not matched to a gene: 13. The CDR3 extends over 18 amino acids. Germline V lookup: CDR1 SGHVS, CDR2 FQNEAQ.

The chain is built from TRBV2 and TRBJ1-5; D unclear. Germline assignment: CDR1 SNHLY and CDR2 FYNNEI. Trimming took 4 bases from V and 2 from J, leaving 12 bases between them. The CDR3 is 15 residues long. The CDR3 bases are TGTGCCAGCAGTGGTTTCGGGGAGCGCAATCAGCCCCAGCATTTT. This sequence encodes CASSGFGERNQPQHF.

This CDR3 is CASSPPNRDRGSGLVRTGELFF. The CDR3 DNA follows: TGTGCCAGCAGTCCCCCCAACCGGGACAGGGGGTCTGGACTAGTGAGGACCGGGGAGCTGTTTTTT. The rearrangement links TRBV28 to TRBJ2-2; TRBD1 matches at 11 bases. The CDR3 extends over 22 amino acids. CDR1 is MDHEN and CDR2 is SYDVKM in the germline V gene. V lost 5 bases, J lost 5 bases, and 25 bases stayed unmatched.

This clone has only one observation. This chain joins TRBV6-6 and TRBJ1-6; D gene uncertain. This CDR3 comprises 15 residues. The V gene's germline CDR1 is MNHNY and CDR2 SVGAGI (reference sequence). The ends were cut back, 6 bases at V and 7 bases at J, with 16 bases in the middle. The CDR3 here is CASRDGVYQNSPLHF. The DNA of the CDR3 is TGTGCCAGCAGGGACGGGGTCTACCAGAATTCACCCCTCCACTTT.

This clone was recorded only once. The rearrangement links TRBV11-2 to TRBJ2-5; possibly TRBD1 for D (6 bases). CDR1 and CDR2 (germline): SGHAT, FQNNGV. CDR3 length equals 13 residues. V was cut by 6 bases and J by 3 bases, with 11 bases left in between. The CDR3 spells CASRETGKETQYF. As DNA, the CDR3 is TGTGCCAGCAGAGAAACAGGGAAAGAGACCCAGTACTTC. The whole variable domain, remainder taken from reference TRBV11-2 and TRBJ2-5, is EAGVAQSPRYKIIEKRQSVAFWCNPISGHATLYWYQQILGQGPKLLIQFQNNGVVDDSQLPKDRFSAERLKGVDSTLKIQPAKLEDSAVYLCASRETGKETQYFGPGTRLLVL.

This chain links TRBV28 with TRBJ1-4; D not resolved. Between the trimmed V and J ends, which lost 2 bases and 6 bases, there was a span of 19 bases. The germline CDR1 and CDR2 sequences are MDHEN and SYDVKM. The CDR3 loop spans 17 amino acids. The CDR3 protein is CASSLEGSSISDEKLFF. In DNA, the CDR3 is TGTGCCAGCAGTTTAGAAGGCAGCTCCATAAGCGATGAAAAACTGTTTTTT. Drawing the rest from reference TRBV28 and TRBJ1-4, the complete variable domain is DVKVTQSSRYLVKRTGEKVFLECVQDMDHENMFWYRQDPGLGLRLIYFSYDVKMKEKGDIPEGYSVSREKKERFSLILESASTNQTSMYLCASSLEGSSISDEKLFFGSGTQLSVL.

In regard to this clone: Other DNA sequences within the sample encode an identical CDR3. This chain uses TRBV4-3 with TRBJ2-5; 12 bases are shared with TRBD2. The CDR3 consists of 15 residues. CDR1 is LGHNA, CDR2 YSLEER, per germline. Trimming removed 3 bases from V and 5 bases from J; junction bases left unmatched: 4. CDR3 loop: CASSQGLAGAETQYF. The CDR3 DNA is TGCGCCAGCAGCCAGGGACTAGCGGGCGCGGAGACCCAGTACTTC.

This clone has only one observation. The V and J genes are TRBV28 and TRBJ1-1; TRBD1 agrees at 10 bases. This CDR3 comprises 14 residues. The ends lost 3 bases at V and 10 bases at J; junction bases unmatched: 8. From germline, CDR1 is MDHEN and CDR2 SYDVKM. Written as DNA, the CDR3 is TGTGCCAGCAGTTTGGGGACAGGGGCCAACTTAGCTTTCTTT. Its translation: CASSLGTGANLAFF.

This chain links TRBV11-2 with TRBJ2-7; D might be TRBD2 (5 bases). The length of the CDR3 is 15 residues. Germline V gives CDR1 SGHAT, CDR2 FQNNGV. With 1 base removed from V and 2 bases from J, the gap between germline ends came to 12 bases. The CDR3 region has the DNA TGTGCCAGCAGCTTAGGCGGTAGCGTCGCCTACGAGCAGTACTTC. Translating it yields CASSLGGSVAYEQYF. The entire variable domain, with the rest obtained from reference TRBV11-2 and TRBJ2-7, is as follows: EAGVAQSPRYKIIEKRQSVAFWCNPISGHATLYWYQQILGQGPKLLIQFQNNGVVDDSQLPKDRFSAERLKGVDSTLKIQPAKLEDSAVYLCASSLGGSVAYEQYFGPGTRLTVT.

The genes are TRBV6-5 and TRBJ2-1; D is possibly TRBD2 (6 bases). Trimming took off 2 bases at V and 9 bases at J, with 14 bases between the two ends. Germline V gives CDR1 MNHEY, CDR2 SVGAGI. The CDR3 covers 14 residues. The CDR3 DNA sequence: TGTGCCAGCAGTTACCGGGGCCGCGGGGTTGAGCAGTTCTTC. Protein: CASSYRGRGVEQFF.

The chain couples TRBV28 to TRBJ2-7, with 11 bases fitting TRBD1. The V segment lost 8 bases and the J segment 0 bases; nucleotides outside the gene matches: 12. The CDR3 contains 17 residues. Germline lookup yields CDR1 MDHEN and CDR2 SYDVKM. The chain's CDR3 is CASPDRGQGVNSYEQYF. The CDR3 nucleotides are TGTGCCAGCCCCGACCGGGGACAGGGGGTCAACTCCTACGAGCAGTACTTC.

The chain uses TRBV9 and TRBJ2-7; 7 nucleotides agree with TRBD1. The CDR3 runs to 15 residues. Germline CDR1 reads SGDLS; CDR2 reads YYNGEE. V lost 3 bases and J lost 5; bases outside the gene matches: 11. The CDR3 is CASSETGKYRDEQYF. The CDR3 DNA follows: TGTGCCAGCAGCGAGACAGGGAAGTATCGAGACGAGCAGTACTTC. Full variable domain (outside the CDR3, taken from reference TRBV9 and TRBJ2-7): DSGVTQTPKHLITATGQRVTLRCSPRSGDLSVYWYQQSLDQGLQFLIQYYNGEERAKGNILERFSAQQFPDLHSELNLSSLELGDSALYFCASSETGKYRDEQYFGPGTRLTVT.

This chain links TRBV5-1 with TRBJ2-1; D is undetermined. V shed 4 bases and J shed 0 bases, with 11 bases lying between them. Germline CDR1 reads SGHRS; CDR2 reads YFSETQ. CDR3 size: 15 residues. The CDR3 coding sequence is TGCGCCAGCAGCGTTGACCGAAGCTCCTACAATGAGCAGTTCTTC. This sequence encodes CASSVDRSSYNEQFF.

The chain uses TRBV6-1 and TRBJ2-7, with TRBD1 matching over 7 bases. Trimming removed 5 bases from V and 3 bases from J; junction bases left unmatched: 10. CDR1 and CDR2 (germline): MNHNS, SASEGT. CDR3 length: 15 residues. CDR3 loop: CASSKPGQQHYEQYF. The CDR3 DNA follows: TGTGCCAGCAGTAAGCCGGGACAGCAGCACTACGAGCAGTACTTC.